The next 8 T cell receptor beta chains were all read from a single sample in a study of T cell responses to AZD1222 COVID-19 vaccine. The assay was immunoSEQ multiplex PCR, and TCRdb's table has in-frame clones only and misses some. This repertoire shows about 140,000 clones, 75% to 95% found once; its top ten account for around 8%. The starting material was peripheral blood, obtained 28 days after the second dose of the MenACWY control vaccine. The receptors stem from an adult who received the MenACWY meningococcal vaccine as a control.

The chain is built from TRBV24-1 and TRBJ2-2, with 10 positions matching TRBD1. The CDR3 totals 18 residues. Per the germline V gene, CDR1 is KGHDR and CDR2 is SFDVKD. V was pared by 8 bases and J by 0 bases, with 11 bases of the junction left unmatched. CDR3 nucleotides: TGTGCCACCAAAGGCCAGCCCGGACAGGGGGCGAACACCGGGGAGCTGTTTTTT. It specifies CATKGQPGQGANTGELFF.

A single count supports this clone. CDR3: CASSQENRVEAFF. In DNA, the CDR3 is TGTGCCAGCAGCCAAGAAAACAGGGTTGAAGCTTTCTTT. The J gene is TRBJ1-1, the V gene TRBV3-1 (or the pseudogene TRBV3-2); a weak D match, TRBD1 (6 bases). CDR3 length: 13 residues. The V end lost 0 bases, the J end lost 7 bases, and 9 bases lay between the germline ends. Looked up from germline, CDR1 is LGHDT and CDR2 is YNNKEL (reference sequence).

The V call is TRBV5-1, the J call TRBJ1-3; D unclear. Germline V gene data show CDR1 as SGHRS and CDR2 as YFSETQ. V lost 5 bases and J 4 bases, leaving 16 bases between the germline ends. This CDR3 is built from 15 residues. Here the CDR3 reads CASSRTPGEGNTIYF. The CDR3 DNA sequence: TGCGCCAGCAGTCGTACCCCCGGAGAAGGAAACACCATATATTTT.

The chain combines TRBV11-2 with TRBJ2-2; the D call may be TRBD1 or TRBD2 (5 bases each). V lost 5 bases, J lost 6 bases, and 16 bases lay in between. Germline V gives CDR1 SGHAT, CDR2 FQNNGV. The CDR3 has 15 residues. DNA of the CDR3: TGTGCCAGCAGCACCGTTTGGGGGATCGCCGGGGAGCTGTTTTTT. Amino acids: CASSTVWGIAGELFF.

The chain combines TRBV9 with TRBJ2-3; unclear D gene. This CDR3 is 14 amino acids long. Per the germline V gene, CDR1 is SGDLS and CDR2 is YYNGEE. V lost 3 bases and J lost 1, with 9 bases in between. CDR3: CASSAGPRTDTQYF. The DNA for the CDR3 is TGTGCCAGCAGCGCCGGGCCCCGCACAGATACGCAGTATTTT.

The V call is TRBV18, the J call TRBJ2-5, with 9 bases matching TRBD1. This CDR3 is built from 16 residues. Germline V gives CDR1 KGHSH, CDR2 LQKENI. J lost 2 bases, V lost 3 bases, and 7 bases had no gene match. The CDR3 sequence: CASSPLGQGRQETQYF. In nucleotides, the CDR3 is TGTGCCAGCTCACCTTTGGGACAGGGCCGACAAGAGACCCAGTACTTC. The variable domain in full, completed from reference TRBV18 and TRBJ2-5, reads NAGVMQNPRHLVRRRGQEARLRCSPMKGHSHVYWYRQLPEEGLKFMVYLQKENIIDESGMPKERFSAEFPKEGPSILRIQQVVRGDSAAYFCASSPLGQGRQETQYFGPGTRLLVL.

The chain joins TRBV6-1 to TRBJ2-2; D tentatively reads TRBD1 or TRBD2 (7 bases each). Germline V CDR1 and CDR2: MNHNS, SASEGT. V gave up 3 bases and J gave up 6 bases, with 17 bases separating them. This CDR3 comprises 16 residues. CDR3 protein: CASSEVAGGVAGELFF. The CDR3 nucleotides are TGTGCCAGCAGTGAGGTGGCAGGGGGGGTGGCCGGGGAGCTGTTTTTT.

In DNA form, the CDR3 reads TGTGCCAGCAGCTTAGAACAGCTGCCCCACCTTGAGCAGTTCTTC. This encodes CASSLEQLPHLEQFF. The J gene is TRBJ2-1, the V gene TRBV7-6; D unresolved. The CDR3 is 15 amino acids. Trimming pared 1 base from V and 9 bases from J, leaving 16 bases between. Germline V gene lookup returns CDR1 SGHVS and CDR2 FNYEAQ.